The clone carrying this T cell receptor (beta chain) was recorded once. As yet, its antigen is unknown. The entry originates in a study of cytomegalovirus exposure and HLA in healthy donors. The study, taken as a whole, reports: Productive status was seen about 90% or about 30% of the time for most TCR beta V segments in an earlier analysis. The study assumed roughly uniform donor sequencing depth for presence/absence analyses. The listing of roughly 160 TCR beta chains classed them as cytomegalovirus-associated.

The PCR employed 60 Vbeta primers together with 13 Jbeta primers. Generated by immunoSEQ multiplex PCR, the TCRdb table keeps only in-frame clones and is missing some. The sample records 120,000 to 150,000 clones, 64% being singletons. Between the trimmed V and J ends, which lost 6 bases and 4 bases, there was a span of 12 bases. This CDR3 is built from 13 residues. Germline V gene lookup returns CDR1 MRHNA and CDR2 SNTAGT. The receptor comes from a woman aged 25 to 39 in good health and CMV-seropositive. The sequencing input was PBMCs. The rearrangement links TRBV6-4 to TRBJ1-2; possible D gene TRBD1, 5 bases. The CDR3 region is CASSPTGGYGYTF. The CDR3 DNA reads as TGTGCCAGCAGCCCAACAGGTGGCTATGGCTACACCTTC.